This TCR beta chain was sequenced in a study of shared clonotypes between healthy human individuals. The authors divided CD4+ cells into CD45RA+ naive and CD45RA-negative memory subsets. The DNA input per sorted-subset replicate PCR was roughly 0.2 ug, corresponding to roughly 31,000 T cell genomes. Sequencing used immunoSEQ multiplex PCR; TCRdb keeps in-frame clones, though not all of them. In the table there are about a million clones, roughly 80% of which are singletons. About this clone itself: Its cognate antigen is unknown.

Germline assignment: CDR1 WSHSY and CDR2 SAAADI. V gave up 6 bases and J gave up 1 base, with 4 bases separating them. The CDR3 totals 13 residues. Findings of the study overall: Blood was the sole source, and tissue repertoires probably differ. Shared across a few donors were roughly 4.8% of the naive CD4 clonotypes.

This sequence originates from a man between 18 and 29 years old in good health. The chain recombines TRBV10-2 with TRBJ2-6; no definite D call. The material sequenced was memory CD4+ T cells sorted from blood. Subset given: CD45RA-negative fraction. The CDR3 region is CASSASGANVLTF. The CDR3 DNA follows: TGCGCCAGCAGCGCATCTGGGGCCAACGTCCTGACTTTC.